The clone carrying this TCR beta chain was detected many times. Time point: before trial treatment. The entry originates in a study of low-dose radiotherapy and immunotherapy resistance in tumors. Study information: Both drugs were delivered intravenously to patients (nivolumab 240 mg every two weeks and ipilimumab 1 mg/kg every six weeks).

The V and J ends lost 5 bases and 0 bases respectively, with 7 bases between them. CDR1 and CDR2 (germline): SGHAT, FQNNGV. The CDR3 sequence is 14 residues long. Covering alpha and beta chains, TRAV- and TRBV-specific primers were used for the first-strand cDNA. The TCRs were subjected to amplification over 20 PCR cycles employing a constant-region primer in conjunction with a V-primer adapter. By in vitro transcription, the isolated mRNA was amplified. In TCRdb, the reads were re-called with MiXCR into one record per CDR3 protein. The repertoire holds 35,000 to 50,000 distinct CDR3 sequences, with 30% to 35% as singletons.

The material sequenced was PBMCs, taken before treatment. The chain uses TRBV11-2 and TRBJ2-2; D remains unclear. The receptor was derived from a male donor with gallbladder cancer. For the CDR3, the DNA is TGTGCCAGCAGCCAAAAGACGAACACCGGGGAGCTGTTTTTT. Protein sequence: CASSQKTNTGELFF.